This T cell receptor (beta chain) came from a study of T cell responses to AZD1222 COVID-19 vaccine. This clone was recorded many times. The antigen remains undetermined. General study findings and limits: Females outnumbered males among donors, who were mostly white British; clonal diversity was possibly underestimated.

The CDR3 consists of 16 residues. CDR1 and CDR2 (germline): MDHEN, SYDVKM. The V end lost 6 bases, the J end lost 1 base, and 19 bases lay between the germline ends. Sequencing was performed with immunoSEQ multiplex PCR; in TCRdb, only in-frame clones are kept and a portion is missing. The profile shows roughly 120,000 clones, more than 70% of them singletons. The rearrangement joins TRBV28 to TRBJ2-7; D ambiguous. The receptor was isolated from an adult who received the AZD1222 COVID-19 vaccine. Sequencing was performed on peripheral blood, taken 28 days after the second AZD1222 dose. In DNA, the CDR3 is TGTGCCAGCAGAACCCCCCCCGGCTACAGTTCCTACGAGCAGTACTTC. It is translated as CASRTPPGYSSYEQYF.